This T cell receptor beta chain was obtained from a study of human T cells and chemical hapten exposure. Study-wide results and limits: The formation of large CDR3 similarity clusters by expanded TCRs significantly exceeded that of controls. With regard to DPC sensitization, TCRs above 1 in 1000 frequency did not change.

Time point denoted: patch test 1, 2 weeks after DPC sensitization. Treatment specified: therapeutic diphenylcyclopropenone sensitization with weekly scalp DPC. As handled by the study authors: TCRs per sample had a median of approximately 88,000 and ranged from about 20,000 to 700,000. MiXCR was run by TCRdb on the RACE reads, yielding one entry per CDR3 protein. These V and J calls rely on TCRdb rather than the paper's analysis. This sample has around 100,000 distinct CDR3 sequences, with approximately 11% found just once. This clonotype was seen many times. What it binds is not known. The CDR3 is 14 residues long. CDR1 and CDR2 (germline): MNHEY, SVGAGI. Trimming took 6 bases from V and 3 from J; bases not matched to a gene: 6.

Here the sequenced sample was whole blood, taken in connection with sensitization to the hapten diphenylcyclopropenone (DPC). This chain connects TRBV6-5 to TRBJ2-7; 9 positions match TRBD2. The receptor was isolated from a woman aged 40 to 49 with alopecia areata. Some clones in this sample may be carry-over from other donors' samples. As DNA, the CDR3 is TGTGCCAGCAGGGCGAGCGGGGGGCACTACGAGCAGTACTTC. This encodes CASRASGGHYEQYF.